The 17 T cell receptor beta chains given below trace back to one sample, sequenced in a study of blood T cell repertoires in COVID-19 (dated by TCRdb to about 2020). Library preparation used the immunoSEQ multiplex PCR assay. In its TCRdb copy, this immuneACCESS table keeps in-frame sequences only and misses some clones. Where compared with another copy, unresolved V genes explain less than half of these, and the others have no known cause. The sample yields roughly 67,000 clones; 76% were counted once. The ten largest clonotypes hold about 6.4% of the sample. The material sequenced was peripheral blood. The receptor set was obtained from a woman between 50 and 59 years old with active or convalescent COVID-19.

CDR3 sequence: CASRLVGTSAPSSYEQYF. The CDR3 bases are TGTGCAAGTCGCTTAGTCGGGACTAGCGCACCGAGCTCCTACGAGCAGTACTTC. The chain has TRBV12-2 and TRBJ2-7; TRBD2 is taken as the D call from the table, unchecked against the DNA. TRBV12-2 represents a pseudogene. This CDR3 has 18 residues.

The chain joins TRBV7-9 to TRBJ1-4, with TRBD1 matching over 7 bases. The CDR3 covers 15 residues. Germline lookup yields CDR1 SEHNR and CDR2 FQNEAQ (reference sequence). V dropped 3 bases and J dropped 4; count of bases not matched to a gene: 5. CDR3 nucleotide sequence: TGTGCCAGCAGCTTCGGACAGGCCCTTAATGAAAAACTGTTTTTT. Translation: CASSFGQALNEKLFF.

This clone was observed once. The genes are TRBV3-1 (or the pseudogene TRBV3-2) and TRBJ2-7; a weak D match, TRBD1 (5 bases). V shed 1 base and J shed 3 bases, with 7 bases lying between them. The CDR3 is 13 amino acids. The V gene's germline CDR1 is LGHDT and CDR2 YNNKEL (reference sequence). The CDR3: CASSQGQYYEQYF. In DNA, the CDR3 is TGTGCCAGCAGCCAAGGACAGTACTACGAGCAGTACTTC.

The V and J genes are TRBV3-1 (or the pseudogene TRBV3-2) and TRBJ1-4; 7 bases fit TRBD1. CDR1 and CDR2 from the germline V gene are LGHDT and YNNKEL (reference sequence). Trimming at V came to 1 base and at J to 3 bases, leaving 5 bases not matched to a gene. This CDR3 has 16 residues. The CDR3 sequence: CASSQVSGQPNEKLFF. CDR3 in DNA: TGTGCCAGCAGCCAAGTTTCGGGACAGCCTAATGAAAAACTGTTTTTT.

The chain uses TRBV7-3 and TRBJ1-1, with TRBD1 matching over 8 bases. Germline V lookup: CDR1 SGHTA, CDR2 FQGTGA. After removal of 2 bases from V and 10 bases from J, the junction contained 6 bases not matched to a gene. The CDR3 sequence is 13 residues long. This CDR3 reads CASSLRDRGRAFF. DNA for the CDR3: TGTGCCAGCAGCTTACGTGACAGGGGTAGAGCTTTCTTT.

The CDR3 loop reads CATQGNTEAFF. The CDR3 DNA sequence: TGTGCCACACAGGGGAACACTGAAGCTTTCTTT. The V gene is TRBV10-3, the J gene TRBJ1-1; tentatively, D is TRBD1 (6 bases). Germline CDR1 and CDR2: ENHRY and SYGVKD. V lost 10 bases to trimming and J lost 1 base, with 7 bases between them. The CDR3 runs 11 residues.

CDR3 DNA sequence: TGTGCCACCAGTGATCCGGGAGGGCCGGGAGATACGCAGTATTTT. Translation gives CATSDPGGPGDTQYF. The chain carries TRBV24-1 and TRBJ2-3; 8 positions match TRBD2. The CDR3 has 15 residues. Trimming at V came to 3 bases and at J to 5 bases, leaving 6 bases not matched to a gene. In germline, CDR1 is KGHDR, CDR2 SFDVKD.

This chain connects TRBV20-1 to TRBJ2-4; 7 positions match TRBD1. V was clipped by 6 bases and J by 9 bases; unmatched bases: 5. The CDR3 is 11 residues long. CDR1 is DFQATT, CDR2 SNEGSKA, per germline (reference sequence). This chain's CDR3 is CSANRGSIQYF. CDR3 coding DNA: TGCAGTGCAAACAGGGGAAGCATTCAGTACTTC.

The CDR3 region is CASSRGQGSEQFF. The CDR3 DNA reads TGTGCCAGCAGCCGGGGACAGGGGAGTGAGCAGTTCTTC. The V and J genes are TRBV3-1 (or the pseudogene TRBV3-2) and TRBJ2-1, with 10 bases that match TRBD1. From germline, CDR1 is LGHDT and CDR2 YNNKEL (reference sequence). V lost 4 bases and J lost 9; bases outside the gene matches: 3. The length of the CDR3 is 13 residues.

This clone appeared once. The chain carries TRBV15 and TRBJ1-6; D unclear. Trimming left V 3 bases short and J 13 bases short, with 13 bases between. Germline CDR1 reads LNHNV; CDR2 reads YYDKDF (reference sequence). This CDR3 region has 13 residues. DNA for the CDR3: TGTGCCACCAGCAGGGATTCGACTGGGCCCCTCCACTTT. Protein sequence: CATSRDSTGPLHF.

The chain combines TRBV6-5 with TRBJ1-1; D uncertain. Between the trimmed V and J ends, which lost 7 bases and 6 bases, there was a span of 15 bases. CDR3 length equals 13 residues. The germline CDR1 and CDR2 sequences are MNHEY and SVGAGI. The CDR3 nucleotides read TGTGCCAGCATCAAACCCAGGTTCGCTGAAGCTTTCTTT. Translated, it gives CASIKPRFAEAFF.

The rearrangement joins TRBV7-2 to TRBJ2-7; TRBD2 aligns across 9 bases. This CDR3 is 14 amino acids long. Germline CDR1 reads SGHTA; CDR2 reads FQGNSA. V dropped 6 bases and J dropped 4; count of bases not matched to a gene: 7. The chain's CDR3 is CASRVSGSIYEQYF. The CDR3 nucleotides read TGTGCCAGCAGGGTTAGCGGGAGTATATACGAGCAGTACTTC.

In DNA form, the CDR3 reads TGTGCCAGCAGCACGACATTAACCACTGAAGCTTTCTTT. It specifies CASSTTLTTEAFF. The chain joins TRBV11-2 to TRBJ1-1; no definite D call. The V and J ends lost 5 bases and 4 bases respectively, with 11 bases between them. This CDR3 contains 13 residues. The germline CDR1 and CDR2 sequences are SGHAT and FQNNGV.

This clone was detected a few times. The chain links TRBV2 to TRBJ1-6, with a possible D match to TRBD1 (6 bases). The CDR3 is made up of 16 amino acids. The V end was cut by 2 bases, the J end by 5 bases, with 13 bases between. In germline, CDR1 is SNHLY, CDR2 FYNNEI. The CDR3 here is CASSELGARNNSPLHF. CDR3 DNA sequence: TGTGCCAGCAGTGAATTGGGGGCTAGAAATAATTCACCCCTCCACTTT.

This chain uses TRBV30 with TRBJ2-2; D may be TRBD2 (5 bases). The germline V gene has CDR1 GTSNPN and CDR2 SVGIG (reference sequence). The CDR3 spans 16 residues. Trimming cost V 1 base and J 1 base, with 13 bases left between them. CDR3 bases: TGTGCCTGGAGTGCCCTAGCCAGTCTGAACACCGGGGAGCTGTTTTTT. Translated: CAWSALASLNTGELFF.

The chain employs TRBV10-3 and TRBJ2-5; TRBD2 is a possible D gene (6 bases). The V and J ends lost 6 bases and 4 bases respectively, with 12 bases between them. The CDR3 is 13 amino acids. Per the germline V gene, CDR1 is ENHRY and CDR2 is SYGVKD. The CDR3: CAISREPGETQYF. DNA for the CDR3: TGTGCCATCAGCCGGGAGCCGGGAGAGACCCAGTACTTC.

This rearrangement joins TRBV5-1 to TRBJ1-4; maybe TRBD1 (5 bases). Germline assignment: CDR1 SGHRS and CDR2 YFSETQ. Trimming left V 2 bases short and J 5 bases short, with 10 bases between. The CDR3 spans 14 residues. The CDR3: CASSLVTGNEKLFF. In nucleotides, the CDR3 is TGCGCCAGCAGCTTAGTTACAGGAAATGAAAAACTGTTTTTT.